These 31 T cell receptor beta chains were all obtained from the same sample, sequenced in a study of blood T cell repertoires in COVID-19. Assay: immunoSEQ multiplex PCR; the TCRdb copy retains only in-frame clones and omits some. The table has 75,000 to 90,000 clones, about 84% seen once; the top ten hold 8%. Sequences were obtained from peripheral blood. These TCRs come from a man aged 45-60 years with active COVID-19.

In its sample, this clone was seen once. The chain is built from TRBV7-2 and TRBJ2-1; 8 bases fit TRBD1. With 3 bases clipped from V and 6 bases from J, the junction kept 7 bases outside the gene matches. The CDR3 covers 15 residues. Germline assignment: CDR1 SGHTA and CDR2 FQGNSA. The CDR3 is CASSFGTGKGNEQFF. CDR3 nucleotide sequence: TGTGCCAGCAGCTTTGGGACAGGTAAGGGCAATGAGCAGTTCTTC. Full variable domain (rest looked up from reference TRBV7-2 and TRBJ2-1): GAGVSQSPSNKVTEKGKDVELRCDPISGHTALYWYRQSLGQGLEFLIYFQGNSAPDKSGLPSDRFSAERTGGSVSTLTIQRTQQEDSAVYLCASSFGTGKGNEQFFGPGTRLTVL.

This clone was recorded many times. The CDR3 nucleotides are TGTGCCAGCAGTTACGTTCGGACAGGGGGTGGCTATGGCTACACCTTC. It is translated as CASSYVRTGGGYGYTF. This chain links TRBV6-5 with TRBJ1-2; 10 bases map to TRBD1. The germline V gene encodes CDR1 MNHEY and CDR2 SVGAGI. The CDR3 runs to 16 residues. The trim removed 2 bases at V and 4 bases at J, leaving 7 bases unmatched.

The CDR3 sequence: CAISESVLASTYEQYF. The CDR3 bases are TGTGCCATCAGTGAGTCGGTTCTAGCGTCAACCTACGAGCAGTACTTC. This rearrangement joins TRBV10-3 to TRBJ2-7; maybe TRBD2 (6 bases). The germline gives CDR1 ENHRY, CDR2 SYGVKD. The CDR3 spans 16 residues. Trimming left V 0 bases short and J 2 bases short, with 14 bases between.

The table lists this clone with a few counts. The gene calls are TRBV19 and TRBJ2-7; 12 positions agree with TRBD2. Germline assignment: CDR1 LNHDA and CDR2 SQIVND (reference sequence). After removal of 4 bases from V and 4 bases from J, the junction contained 5 bases not matched to a gene. This CDR3 region has 15 residues. CDR3 bases: TGTGCCAGTAGTAAGACTAGCGGGGGCTTATACGAGCAGTACTTC. Residues: CASSKTSGGLYEQYF.

V is TRBV30 and J is TRBJ1-1; tentatively, D is TRBD1 (5 bases). V was pared by 0 bases and J by 2 bases, with 16 bases between. The germline V gene encodes CDR1 GTSNPN and CDR2 SVGIG (reference sequence). The CDR3 loop spans 16 amino acids. The CDR3 is CAWSVGHPLGNTEAFF. For the CDR3, the DNA is TGTGCCTGGAGTGTAGGACATCCTTTGGGCAACACTGAAGCTTTCTTT.

This chain joins TRBV5-5 and TRBJ1-2; TRBD1 matches at 7 bases. Losses at the gene ends were 3 bases for V and 3 bases for J; bases not matched to a gene: 8. CDR3 length equals 15 residues. CDR1 SGHKS and CDR2 YYEKEE come from the germline V gene (reference sequence). CDR3 nucleotide sequence: TGTGCCAGCAGCTCCCCCGACAGGGAGGACTATGGCTACACCTTC. It is translated as CASSSPDREDYGYTF.

The chain couples TRBV9 to TRBJ1-5, with no clear D. The CDR3 spans 13 residues. Germline V lookup: CDR1 SGDLS, CDR2 YYNGEE. The V and J ends lost 0 bases and 4 bases respectively, with 5 bases between them. DNA of the CDR3: TGTGCCAGCAGCGTAGAATTAAATCAGCCCCAGCATTTT. This gives the protein CASSVELNQPQHF.

This chain uses TRBV15 with TRBJ2-1; perhaps TRBD2 as D (6 bases). This CDR3 has 14 amino acids. CDR1 is LNHNV and CDR2 is YYDKDF in the germline V gene (reference sequence). The V gene lost 5 bases and the J gene lost 4 bases, with 12 bases spanning the gap. The CDR3 protein is CATSSRAGYNEQFF. CDR3 in DNA: TGTGCCACCAGCTCCAGGGCGGGATACAATGAGCAGTTCTTC.

The rearrangement uses TRBV5-4 and TRBJ1-2; 8 nucleotides line up with TRBD1. The germline V gene encodes CDR1 SGHNT and CDR2 YYREEE (reference sequence). V lost 4 bases, J lost 4 bases, and 9 bases stayed unmatched. This CDR3 has 15 amino acids. The chain's CDR3 is CASSPPGQDLYGYTF. CDR3 bases: TGTGCCAGCAGCCCCCCGGGACAGGACCTCTATGGCTACACCTTC.

This rearrangement joins TRBV4-2 to TRBJ1-1; the D gene is possibly TRBD1 (5 bases). CDR3 length: 17 amino acids. Trimming removed 0 bases from V and 4 bases from J, with 18 bases in between. CDR1 and CDR2 from the germline V gene are LGHNA and YNFKEQ. The CDR3 region is CASSQDTVAGRGTEAFF. CDR3 sequence (DNA): TGTGCCAGCAGCCAAGACACGGTGGCAGGGCGGGGCACTGAAGCTTTCTTT.

The CDR3 loop reads CASSLKAGGGEQYF. In DNA, the CDR3 is TGCGCCAGCAGCCTCAAGGCGGGGGGGGGCGAGCAGTACTTC. The chain links TRBV4-1 to TRBJ2-7; 9 bases line up with TRBD2. The CDR3 extends over 14 amino acids. V shed 4 bases, J shed 6 bases, and the junction held 7 bases outside the gene matches. The germline V gene encodes CDR1 MGHRA and CDR2 YSYEKL.

This clone showed up just a few times. The V call is TRBV19, the J call TRBJ1-5; unclear D gene. Germline V lookup: CDR1 LNHDA, CDR2 SQIVND (reference sequence). Trimming took 2 bases from V and 1 from J, leaving 12 bases between them. The CDR3 is made up of 16 amino acids. CDR3 in DNA: TGTGCCAGTAGTATACGTGGCACCGCCAGCAATCAGCCCCAGCATTTT. Its protein product is CASSIRGTASNQPQHF. The full variable domain, completed using reference TRBV19 and TRBJ1-5, is DGGITQSPKYLFRKEGQNVTLSCEQNLNHDAMYWYRQDPGQGLRLIYYSQIVNDFQKGDIAEGYSVSREKKESFPLTVTSAQKNPTAFYLCASSIRGTASNQPQHFGDGTRLSIL.

This chain joins TRBV5-1 and TRBJ2-5, with 8 bases identical to TRBD1. V shed 3 bases, J shed 1 base, and the junction held 2 bases outside the gene matches. Germline CDR1 is SGHRS and CDR2 is YFSETQ. The CDR3 is made up of 14 amino acids. CDR3 region: CASSSTGAQETQYF. The CDR3 nucleotides are TGCGCCAGCAGCTCGACAGGGGCCCAAGAGACCCAGTACTTC.

This clone occurred a few times. The chain has TRBV28 and TRBJ1-3; D is perhaps TRBD1 (6 bases). CDR3 length: 14 amino acids. Trimming cost V 8 bases and J 3 bases, with 14 bases left between them. Germline V gene sequence: CDR1 MDHEN, CDR2 SYDVKM. CDR3 sequence (DNA): TGTGCCAGCCTCGCAGGGGTTATTGGAAACACCATATATTTT. Protein product: CASLAGVIGNTIYF.

This clone has more than one count but fewer than ten. CDR3 sequence: CASSKQPGQGEGDTQYF. The CDR3 nucleotides read TGTGCCAGCAGCAAACAACCGGGACAGGGGGAAGGAGATACGCAGTATTTT. V usage is TRBV21-1 and J usage is TRBJ2-3; the table's D call, TRBD1, was not checked against the DNA. TRBV21-1 is tagged as a pseudogene. The CDR3 consists of 17 residues.

V is TRBV30 and J is TRBJ2-5, with 12 bases lining up with TRBD2. The ends lost 4 bases at V and 3 bases at J; junction bases unmatched: 3. The CDR3 runs to 14 residues. Germline values: CDR1 GTSNPN, CDR2 SVGIG (reference sequence). This CDR3 reads CAWTGLAGKETQYF. In DNA form, the CDR3 reads TGTGCCTGGACCGGACTAGCGGGAAAAGAGACCCAGTACTTC.

The V call is TRBV4-3, the J call TRBJ2-1, with 8 bases that match TRBD1. Trimming took 0 bases from V and 5 from J; bases not matched to a gene: 3. This CDR3 contains 15 residues. CDR1 and CDR2 from the germline V gene are LGHNA and YSLEER. The CDR3 spells CASSQDWTGNNEQFF. The CDR3 region has the DNA TGCGCCAGCAGCCAAGACTGGACAGGGAACAATGAGCAGTTCTTC.

In its sample, this clone was seen once. The chain is built from TRBV15 and TRBJ1-2, with TRBD1 matching 8 bases. There are 14 residues in the CDR3. V shed 8 bases, J shed 3 bases, and the junction held 8 bases outside the gene matches. CDR1 and CDR2 (germline): LNHNV, YYDKDF (reference sequence). The CDR3 sequence: CATHKPGGDYGYTF. CDR3 DNA: TGTGCCACCCATAAGCCAGGGGGCGACTATGGCTACACCTTC.

This clone was detected only once. The chain has TRBV7-9 and TRBJ2-1; no definite D call. CDR3 length: 14 residues. Trimming removed 4 bases from V and 8 bases from J, with 15 bases in between. The germline V gene has CDR1 SEHNR and CDR2 FQNEAQ (reference sequence). The CDR3 sequence: CASSSDTNPHEQFF. Here the CDR3 DNA reads TGTGCCAGCAGCTCCGACACGAATCCCCATGAGCAGTTCTTC.

This clone was seen a single time. The chain is built from TRBV5-1 and TRBJ2-7; D not certain. Germline-derived CDR1 and CDR2 are SGHRS and YFSETQ. V lost 1 base, J lost 0 bases, and 8 bases lay in between. The CDR3 contains 14 residues. DNA for the CDR3: TGCGCCAGCAGCTTGACAGTCGACTCCTACGAGCAGTACTTC. Its translation is CASSLTVDSYEQYF.

This clone was found once. This chain uses TRBV6-1 with TRBJ1-4, with 7 bases matching TRBD1. CDR3 length: 19 residues. The germline gives CDR1 MNHNS, CDR2 SASEGT. V trimming: 4 bases; J trimming: 0 bases; junction bases outside the gene matches: 14. This CDR3 is CASSGPPRQGAATNEKLFF. CDR3 bases: TGTGCCAGCAGTGGACCGCCCAGACAGGGAGCAGCAACTAATGAAAAACTGTTTTTT.

The chain joins TRBV20-1 to TRBJ2-5; 10 nucleotides match TRBD2. Losses at the gene ends were 3 bases for V and 9 bases for J; bases not matched to a gene: 19. Germline values: CDR1 DFQATT, CDR2 SNEGSKA (reference sequence). The CDR3 length is 17 residues. Here the CDR3 reads CSASILAGGPGVGAQYF. Written as DNA, the CDR3 is TGCAGTGCTAGTATCTTAGCGGGGGGCCCTGGGGTTGGGGCCCAGTACTTC.

The V gene is TRBV27, the J gene TRBJ2-7; 11 bases line up with TRBD1. CDR1 and CDR2 from the germline V gene are MNHEY and SMNVEV (reference sequence). The CDR3 is 14 residues long. The trim removed 7 bases at V and 5 bases at J, leaving 7 bases unmatched. CDR3 DNA sequence: TGTGCCAGCACCCACGGACAGGGGGCGGACGAGCAGTACTTC. Protein: CASTHGQGADEQYF.

CDR3 nucleotides: TGTGCCACCAGTGAGGGAGACGAGCAGTACTTC. This codes for CATSEGDEQYF. The rearrangement links TRBV24-1 to TRBJ2-7, with a weak D call TRBD2 (5 bases). CDR1 KGHDR and CDR2 SFDVKD come from the germline V gene. The CDR3 spans 11 residues. The V end was cut by 4 bases, the J end by 5 bases, with 5 bases between.

As to this clone: The sample has other DNA sequences that encode this CDR3 too. The chain recombines TRBV30 with TRBJ2-7; D perhaps matches TRBD1 (6 bases). Trimming shortened V by 2 bases and J by 3 bases, and 8 bases separated the two germline ends. The CDR3 is 12 amino acids. Germline CDR1 and CDR2: GTSNPN and SVGIG (reference sequence). The CDR3 DNA reads TGTGCCTGGAGTCAAGGGGGCTACGAGCAGTACTTC. Translation: CAWSQGGYEQYF.

DNA for the CDR3: TGTGCCAGCAGCTTAGCTCCGTCGGTTTACTATGGCTACACCTTC. Its translation is CASSLAPSVYYGYTF. V and J are TRBV7-9 and TRBJ1-2; D is ambiguous. CDR1 and CDR2 (germline): SEHNR, FQNEAQ (reference sequence). This CDR3 region has 15 residues. V lost 0 bases to trimming and J lost 3 bases, with 11 bases between them. Looking up the rest from reference TRBV7-9 and TRBJ1-2 gives the full variable domain: DTGVSQNPRHKITKRGQNVTFRCDPISEHNRLYWYRQTLGQGPEFLTYFQNEAQLEKSRLLSDRFSAERPKGSFSTLEIQRTEQGDSAMYLCASSLAPSVYYGYTFGSGTRLTVV.

J is TRBJ2-5 and V is TRBV6-5; 7 bases map to TRBD2. The CDR3 consists of 13 residues. Germline CDR1 reads MNHEY; CDR2 reads SVGAGI. V lost 6 bases, J lost 5 bases, and 6 bases stayed unmatched. The CDR3 nucleotides read TGTGCCAGCAGGCGACTAGCATTGGAGACCCAGTACTTC. Encoded protein: CASRRLALETQYF.

The genes are TRBV27 and TRBJ1-1, with D possibly TRBD1 on 5 matching bases. Deletions cut 2 bases from V and 4 bases from J, with 11 bases between. The germline gives CDR1 MNHEY, CDR2 SMNVEV (reference sequence). The CDR3 totals 14 residues. This chain's CDR3 is CASSLGGGGTEAFF. CDR3 DNA sequence: TGTGCCAGCAGTTTAGGGGGAGGAGGCACTGAAGCTTTCTTT.

The chain recombines TRBV5-6 with TRBJ1-1; D gene uncertain. The CDR3 totals 14 residues. The V end was cut by 2 bases, the J end by 4 bases, with 12 bases between. Per germline, CDR1 SGHDT and CDR2 YYEEEE. The CDR3 here is CASSFEGWGTEAFF. The CDR3 nucleotides read TGTGCCAGCAGCTTTGAGGGATGGGGCACTGAAGCTTTCTTT.

V gene TRBV7-9 combines with J gene TRBJ1-1, with a possible D match to TRBD1 (6 bases). The germline V and J ends were trimmed by 1 base and 7 bases, with 7 bases remaining between them. This CDR3 spans 12 amino acids. Germline CDR1 is SEHNR and CDR2 is FQNEAQ (reference sequence). CDR3 sequence: CASSLGQVEAFF. CDR3 in DNA: TGTGCCAGCAGCTTAGGACAGGTTGAAGCTTTCTTT.

The count of this clone is one. The sample carries other DNA sequences with the same CDR3. The J gene is TRBJ2-7, the V gene TRBV4-2; TRBD1 agrees at 8 bases. The junction had 5 bases not matched to a gene; V was cut back by 1 base and J by 6 bases. This CDR3 has 14 residues. Germline values: CDR1 LGHNA, CDR2 YNFKEQ. CDR3 in amino acids: CASSQGPTGGEQYF. Written as DNA, the CDR3 is TGTGCCAGCAGCCAAGGGCCCACAGGGGGCGAGCAGTACTTC.